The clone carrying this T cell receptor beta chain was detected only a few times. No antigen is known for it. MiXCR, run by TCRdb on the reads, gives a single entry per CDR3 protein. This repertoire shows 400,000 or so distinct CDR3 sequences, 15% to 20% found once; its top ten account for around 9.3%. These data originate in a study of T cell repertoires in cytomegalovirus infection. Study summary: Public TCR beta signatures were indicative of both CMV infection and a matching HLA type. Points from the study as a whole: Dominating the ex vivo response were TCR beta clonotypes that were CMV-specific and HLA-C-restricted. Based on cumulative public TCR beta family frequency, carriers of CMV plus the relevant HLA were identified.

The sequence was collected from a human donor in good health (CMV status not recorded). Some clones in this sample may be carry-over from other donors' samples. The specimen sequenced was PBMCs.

CDR3: CATGESTDTQYF. CDR3 sequence (DNA): TGTGCCACGGGAGAGAGCACAGATACGCAGTATTTT. The rearrangement joins TRBV6-5 to TRBJ2-3; D possibly corresponds to TRBD2 (6 bases). The CDR3 sequence is 12 residues long. Germline loops: CDR1 MNHEY, CDR2 SVGAGI. Between the trimmed V and J ends, which lost 10 bases and 0 bases, there was a span of 8 bases.